Listed below are T cell receptor beta chains from one sample, sequenced in a study of blood T cells in healthy people across ages. TCRdb re-called the 5' RACE reads through MiXCR, storing one row per CDR3 protein. The table has 790,000 or so distinct CDR3 sequences, about 46% seen once. Material: blood. All receptors derive from a man at least 80 years old in good health. CDR3s include the opening cysteine and the closing phenylalanine or tryptophan. A D gene is named only where the DNA matches it firmly. Not every row has a clone size; where given, it reads once, few, many or a size class.

TRBV2	TRBJ2-7	few	NA	CASYHYEQYF	TGTGCCAGCTACCACTACGAGCAGTACTTC
TRBV6-2/TRBV6-3	TRBJ2-7	NA	TRBD2	CASTWTSGSSEQYF	TGTGCCAGCACCTGGACTAGCGGGAGTAGCGAGCAGTACTTC
TRBV11-2	TRBJ2-1	NA	NA	CASSRYSGGEKTQFF	TGTGCCAGCAGCCGATATAGCGGCGGAGAAAAGACCCAGTTCTTC
TRBV7-2	TRBJ1-2	NA	NA	CASSLGARQGPNYGYTF	TGTGCCAGCAGCTTAGGGGCTCGGCAGGGGCCCAACTATGGCTACACCTTC
TRBV10-3	TRBJ2-3	NA	NA	CAISASDSSTDTQYF	TGTGCCATCAGTGCGTCAGATTCTAGCACAGATACGCAGTATTTT
TRBV6-1	TRBJ2-1	few	NA	CASSEGSQVHNEQFF	TGTGCCAGCAGTGAAGGATCACAGGTCCACAATGAGCAGTTCTTC
TRBV12-3/TRBV12-4	TRBJ2-7	NA	TRBD2	CASSRSGSSSYEQYF	TGTGCCAGCAGCCGTAGCGGGTCGAGCTCCTACGAGCAGTACTTC
TRBV5-1	TRBJ2-1	NA	TRBD1	CASSTRDSRNEQFF	TGCGCCAGCAGCACCCGGGACAGTCGGAATGAGCAGTTCTTC
TRBV6-5	TRBJ2-5	NA	TRBD1	CASSRTTGPRQETQYF	TGTGCCAGCAGCCGGACGACAGGGCCGAGGCAAGAGACCCAGTACTTC
TRBV20-1	TRBJ2-7	few	NA	CSASRTTSYEQYF	TGCAGTGCTAGCCGGACTACCAGCTACGAGCAGTACTTC
TRBV7-2	TRBJ2-7	few	TRBD2	CASSRLAGEQYF	TGTGCCAGCAGCCGACTAGCTGGCGAGCAGTACTTC
TRBV4-2	TRBJ1-2	NA	NA	CASSQIEGPGDGYTF	TGTGCCAGCAGCCAAATCGAGGGGCCGGGGGATGGCTACACCTTC
TRBV5-4	TRBJ2-2	few	TRBD2	CASSLLTSGTGELFF	TGTGCCAGCAGCTTGTTGACTAGCGGCACCGGGGAGCTGTTTTTT
TRBV7-2	TRBJ2-3	NA	NA	CASSLAQGRDTQYF	TGTGCCAGCAGCTTAGCGCAAGGGCGAGATACGCAGTATTTT
TRBV14	TRBJ2-5	NA	NA	CASSQENAQSGQYF	TGTGCCAGTAGCCAAGAGAATGCCCAAAGTGGCCAGTACTTC
TRBV10-3	TRBJ2-7	NA	TRBD2	CAISAGRGVAGSSYEQYF	TGTGCCATCAGTGCGGGCAGGGGAGTAGCGGGGAGCTCCTACGAGCAGTACTTC
TRBV5-1	TRBJ2-3	many	TRBD2	CASSFSGRTTDTQYF	TGCGCCAGCAGCTTTAGCGGGAGGACGACAGATACGCAGTATTTT
TRBV20-1	TRBJ2-2	NA	TRBD1	CNARERTGDDSGELFF	TGCAATGCTAGAGAACGGACAGGGGATGATTCCGGGGAGCTGTTTTTT
TRBV10-3	TRBJ1-2	NA	TRBD1	CATEDRARGYTF	TGTGCCACAGAAGACAGGGCGCGTGGCTACACCTTC
TRBV29-1	TRBJ2-1	many	NA	CSVGTGLNEQFF	TGCAGCGTGGGGACCGGCCTAAATGAGCAGTTCTTC
TRBV6-1	TRBJ2-3	NA	TRBD2	CASSTTVGGLAGEHTSDTQYF	TGTGCCAGCAGCACAACGGTGGGGGGACTAGCGGGAGAACACACTTCAGATACGCAGTATTTT
TRBV2	TRBJ2-3	NA	NA	CASAATGDTQYF	TGTGCCAGCGCCGCAACGGGGGATACGCAGTATTTT